This T cell receptor beta chain was identified during a study of CD8 T cells in Susac syndrome. This clonotype appeared once. V shed 6 bases, J shed 2 bases, and the junction held 7 bases outside the gene matches. CDR3 length: 16 residues. CDR1 SNHLY and CDR2 FYNNEI come from the germline V gene. TEMRA cells were FACS-enriched, unlike CD8+ and CD4+ T cells, which were negatively isolated. An input of about 0.5 to 1 ug of RNA was subjected to reverse transcription using random hexamers. TCRdb re-called the immunoSEQ multiplex PCR reads with MiXCR, one entry per CDR3 protein. Of 150,000 to 200,000 distinct CDR3 sequences detected, nearly 95% appear once; the ten largest clones hold 0.093%.

Material for sequencing was CD4+ T cells from PBMCs. The chain links TRBV2 to TRBJ2-7; 13 nucleotides agree with TRBD2. This TCR was recovered from a human donor with multiple sclerosis. This chain's CDR3 is CASRWTSGSETYEQYF. As DNA, the CDR3 is TGTGCCAGCAGGTGGACTAGCGGGAGTGAGACCTACGAGCAGTACTTC.